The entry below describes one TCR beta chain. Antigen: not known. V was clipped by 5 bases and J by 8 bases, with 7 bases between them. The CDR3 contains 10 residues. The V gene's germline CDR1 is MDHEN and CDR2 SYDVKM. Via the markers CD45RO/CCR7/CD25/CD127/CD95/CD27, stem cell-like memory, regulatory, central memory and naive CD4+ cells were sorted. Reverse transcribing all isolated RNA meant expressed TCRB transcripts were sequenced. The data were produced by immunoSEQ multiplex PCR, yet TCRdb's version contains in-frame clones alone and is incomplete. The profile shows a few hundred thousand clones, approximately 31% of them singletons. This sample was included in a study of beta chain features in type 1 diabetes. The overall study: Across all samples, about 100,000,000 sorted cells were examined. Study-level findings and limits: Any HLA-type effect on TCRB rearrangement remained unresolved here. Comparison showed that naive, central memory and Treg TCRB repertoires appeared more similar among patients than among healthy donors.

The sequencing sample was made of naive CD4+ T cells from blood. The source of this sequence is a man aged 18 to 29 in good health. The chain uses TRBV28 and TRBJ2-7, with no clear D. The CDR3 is CASSGVKQYF. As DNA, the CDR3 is TGTGCCAGCAGTGGGGTGAAGCAGTACTTC.